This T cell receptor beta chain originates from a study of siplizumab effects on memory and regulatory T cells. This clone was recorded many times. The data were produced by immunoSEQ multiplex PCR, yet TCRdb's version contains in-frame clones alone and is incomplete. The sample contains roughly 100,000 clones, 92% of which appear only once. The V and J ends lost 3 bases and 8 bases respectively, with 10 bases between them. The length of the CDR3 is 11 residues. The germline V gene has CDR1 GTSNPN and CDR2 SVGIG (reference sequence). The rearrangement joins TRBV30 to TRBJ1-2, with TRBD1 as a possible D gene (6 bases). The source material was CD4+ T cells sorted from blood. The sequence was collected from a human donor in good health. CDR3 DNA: TGTGCCTGGAGACAGGGATTGGGCTACACCTTC. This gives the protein CAWRQGLGYTF. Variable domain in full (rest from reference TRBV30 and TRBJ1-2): SQTIHQWPATLVQPVGSPLSLECTVEGTSNPNLYWYRQAAGRGLQLLFYSVGIGQISSEVPQNLSASRPQDRQFILSSKKLLLSDSGFYLCAWRQGLGYTFGSGTRLTVV.